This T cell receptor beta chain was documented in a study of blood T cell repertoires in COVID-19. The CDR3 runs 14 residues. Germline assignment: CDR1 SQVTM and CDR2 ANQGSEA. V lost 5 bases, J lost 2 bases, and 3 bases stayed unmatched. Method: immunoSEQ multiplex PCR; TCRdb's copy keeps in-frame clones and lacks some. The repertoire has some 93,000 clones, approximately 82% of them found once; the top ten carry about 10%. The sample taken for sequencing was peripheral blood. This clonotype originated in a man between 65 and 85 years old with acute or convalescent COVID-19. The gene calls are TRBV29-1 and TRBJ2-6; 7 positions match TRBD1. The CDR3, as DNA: TGCAGCGTTTTACAGGGGACTGGGGCCAACGTCCTGACTTTC. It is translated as CSVLQGTGANVLTF.